Given below is one TCR beta chain in context. This entry belongs to a study of blood T cell repertoires in COVID-19. Background on the study: Researchers got acute and convalescent COVID-19 samples from the United States, Italy and Spain.

The length of the CDR3 is 15 residues. J was trimmed by 7 bases and V by 3 bases; bases with no gene match: 5. Germline V gives CDR1 SGHDT, CDR2 YYEEEE. Sequencing was performed with immunoSEQ multiplex PCR; in TCRdb, only in-frame clones are kept and a portion is missing. The table includes fewer than 250,000 clones, about 90% detected once. Individuals in the exposed group had encountered a COVID-19 case within 2 weeks preceding study entry. The clonotype was recovered from a man aged 45-65 years who had been exposed to COVID-19. Sequencing input: PBMCs or T cells enriched from blood (not recorded which). V gene TRBV5-6 combines with J gene TRBJ1-5, with 12 bases aligning to TRBD1. The CDR3 loop reads CASSWGTGGHQPQHF. The CDR3 DNA reads as TGTGCCAGCAGCTGGGGGACAGGGGGCCACCAGCCCCAGCATTTT. The full variable domain, in which reference TRBV5-6 and TRBJ1-5 provide the parts outside the CDR3, is DAGVTQSPTHLIKTRGQQVTLRCSPKSGHDTVSWYQQALGQGPQFIFQYYEEEERQRGNFPDRFSGHQFPNYSSELNVNALLLGDSALYLCASSWGTGGHQPQHFGDGTRLSIL.